A single sample gave rise to the 22 T cell receptor beta chains below, sequenced in a study of T cell responses to AZD1222 COVID-19 vaccine. Measured with immunoSEQ multiplex PCR; TCRdb has only the in-frame clones, and not every one. The data contain some 150,000 clones, 85% to 95% of them singletons. The starting material was peripheral blood, obtained 28 days after the second AZD1222 dose. The receptor set was obtained from an adult who received the AZD1222 COVID-19 vaccine.

V usage is TRBV5-6 and J usage is TRBJ1-5; 11 positions match TRBD1. Germline V gives CDR1 SGHDT, CDR2 YYEEEE. The length of the CDR3 is 16 residues. V lost 0 bases to trimming and J lost 10 bases; unmatched junction nucleotides: 9. The CDR3 region has the DNA TGTGCCAGCAGCTTGGTGGGGGACAGGGGGTCTAATCCCCAGCATTTT. Translated: CASSLVGDRGSNPQHF.

This chain uses TRBV15 with TRBJ1-6, with D maybe TRBD1 (6 bases). The length of the CDR3 is 19 residues. CDR1 and CDR2 (germline): LNHNV, YYDKDF (reference sequence). Trimming pared 5 bases from V and 0 bases from J, leaving 20 bases between. CDR3 sequence reads: CATSRLGASFYSYNSPLHF. CDR3 sequence (DNA): TGTGCCACCAGCCGTCTGGGGGCCAGTTTCTACTCCTATAATTCACCCCTCCACTTT.

This chain links TRBV11-3 with TRBJ1-1; D call uncertain. V was pared by 4 bases and J by 2 bases, with 8 bases between. Germline CDR1 and CDR2: SGHNT and YENEEA. The CDR3 sequence is 13 residues long. Written as DNA, the CDR3 is TGTGCCAGCAGCTACGGGGTTAACACTGAAGCTTTCTTT. Encoded protein: CASSYGVNTEAFF.

Only one count was recorded for this clone. The chain employs TRBV30 and TRBJ2-2, with 15 bases matching TRBD2. After removal of 4 bases from V and 7 bases from J, the junction contained 7 bases not matched to a gene. CDR3 length: 16 residues. The V gene's germline CDR1 is GTSNPN and CDR2 SVGIG (reference sequence). CDR3: CAWKGTSGGRNGELFF. The CDR3 DNA is TGTGCCTGGAAGGGGACTAGCGGGGGGCGGAACGGGGAGCTGTTTTTT.

The chain employs TRBV27 and TRBJ1-5; D might be TRBD1 (5 bases). Germline CDR1 is MNHEY and CDR2 is SMNVEV (reference sequence). The V end was cut by 2 bases, the J end by 1 base, with 9 bases between. The CDR3 totals 15 residues. The CDR3 sequence: CASSLGGWSNQPQHF. CDR3 nucleotides: TGTGCCAGCAGTTTAGGGGGTTGGAGCAATCAGCCCCAGCATTTT.

This clone was picked up one time. The same CDR3 arises from other DNA sequences in this sample as well. The gene calls are TRBV30 and TRBJ1-6; D not resolved. The V end was cut by 0 bases, the J end by 0 bases, with 6 bases between. This CDR3 is built from 15 residues. CDR1 and CDR2 (germline): GTSNPN, SVGIG (reference sequence). CDR3 residues: CAWSVRSSYNSPLHF. Here the CDR3 DNA reads TGTGCCTGGAGTGTACGCAGCTCCTATAATTCACCCCTCCACTTT.

V usage is TRBV18 and J usage is TRBJ1-1, with 7 bases fitting TRBD1. The V gene's germline CDR1 is KGHSH and CDR2 LQKENI. The CDR3 has 15 residues. Unmatched junction bases numbered 13, after V lost 8 bases and J lost 4 bases. The CDR3, as DNA: TGTGCCAGCCAATGGACAGGAGCCTCGACCACTGAAGCTTTCTTT. This sequence encodes CASQWTGASTTEAFF.

The V gene is TRBV5-6, the J gene TRBJ2-7; a weak D match, TRBD2 (6 bases). The germline V gene encodes CDR1 SGHDT and CDR2 YYEEEE. With 4 bases removed from V and 4 bases from J, the gap between germline ends came to 24 bases. CDR3 size: 17 residues. The CDR3 spells CASSPLKGGKKAYEQYF. Written as DNA, the CDR3 is TGTGCCAGCAGCCCTTTGAAGGGCGGGAAGAAGGCGTACGAGCAGTACTTC.

The chain combines TRBV20-1 with TRBJ1-3; no reliable D call. This CDR3 has 11 amino acids. Trimming left V 6 bases short and J 3 bases short, with 6 bases between. Germline lookup yields CDR1 DFQATT and CDR2 SNEGSKA (reference sequence). The CDR3 bases are TGCAGTGCCTTCATTGGAAACACCATATATTTT. Its translation: CSAFIGNTIYF.

V and J are TRBV7-9 and TRBJ2-7; TRBD1 is a possible D gene (6 bases). The CDR3 totals 16 residues. Between the trimmed V and J ends, which lost 4 bases and 2 bases, there was a span of 18 bases. CDR1 is SEHNR and CDR2 is FQNEAQ in the germline V gene (reference sequence). CDR3 nucleotide sequence: TGTGCCAGCAGCTCTAGAATAGCCGGGGACACCTACGAGCAGTACTTC. Its translation: CASSSRIAGDTYEQYF.

V usage is TRBV6-4 and J usage is TRBJ1-2; no clear D gene. The V and J ends lost 0 bases and 8 bases respectively, with 10 bases between them. The germline gives CDR1 MRHNA, CDR2 SNTAGT. The length of the CDR3 is 13 residues. Written as DNA, the CDR3 is TGTGCCAGCAGTGACTCGGTCGGTGGCGGCTACACCTTC. Its protein product is CASSDSVGGGYTF.

The chain uses TRBV7-2 and TRBJ1-4; D is possibly TRBD1 (5 bases). The V gene lost 3 bases and the J gene lost 11 bases, with 16 bases spanning the gap. The CDR3 runs to 14 residues. Germline V gives CDR1 SGHTA, CDR2 FQGNSA. The CDR3 nucleotides read TGTGCCAGCAGCTTTGAGGGGCGCCAGGAGAAACTGTTTTTT. Amino acid sequence: CASSFEGRQEKLFF. The full variable domain, rest sourced from reference TRBV7-2 and TRBJ1-4, is GAGVSQSPSNKVTEKGKDVELRCDPISGHTALYWYRQSLGQGLEFLIYFQGNSAPDKSGLPSDRFSAERTGGSVSTLTIQRTQQEDSAVYLCASSFEGRQEKLFFGSGTQLSVL.

In this sample, this clone turned up once. J is TRBJ1-1 and V is TRBV19; D gene ambiguous. This CDR3 comprises 14 residues. V lost 8 bases to trimming and J lost 0 bases, with 13 bases between them. CDR1 and CDR2 (germline): LNHDA, SQIVND (reference sequence). The CDR3 here is CASWSGAMNTEAFF. The CDR3, as DNA: TGTGCCAGTTGGTCAGGCGCCATGAACACTGAAGCTTTCTTT.

Comments on this clone: Compared with germline, one end of the junction differs, possibly owing to a read error. The chain combines TRBV27 with TRBJ2-2; D gene ambiguous. Germline lookup yields CDR1 MNHEY and CDR2 SMNVEV (reference sequence). This CDR3 is built from 15 residues. The CDR3 coding sequence is TGTGCCAGCAGTTTTCAAGGGTTGAACGCCGGGGAGCTGTTTTTT. Amino acid sequence: CASSFQGLNAGELFF.

V and J are TRBV18 and TRBJ1-3; maybe TRBD1 (5 bases). Trimming removed 6 bases from V and 0 bases from J, with 9 bases in between. The CDR3 runs 14 residues. Germline loops: CDR1 KGHSH, CDR2 LQKENI. The CDR3 bases are TGTGCCAGCTCGCTGACAGACTCTGGAAACACCATATATTTT. This translates into CASSLTDSGNTIYF.

The chain is built from TRBV11-2 and TRBJ2-7; tentative D call: TRBD1 (6 bases). The CDR3 runs 11 residues. Germline V gives CDR1 SGHAT, CDR2 FQNNGV. V lost 4 bases, J lost 6 bases, and 7 bases lay in between. The CDR3 loop reads CASSSRGEQYF. Written as DNA, the CDR3 is TGTGCCAGCAGCTCCAGGGGCGAGCAGTACTTC.

V and J are TRBV7-2 and TRBJ2-7; 9 nucleotides align to TRBD2. V was pared by 0 bases and J by 5 bases, with 8 bases of the junction left unmatched. CDR1 is SGHTA, CDR2 FQGNSA, per germline. The CDR3 has 16 residues. The CDR3 DNA is TGTGCCAGCAGCTTAGCGCTCGGACTAGCGATCGACGAGCAGTACTTC. Translated, it gives CASSLALGLAIDEQYF.

The chain has TRBV25-1 and TRBJ1-4; D gene unclear. This CDR3 is 14 amino acids long. Trimming took off 1 base at V and 6 bases at J, with 9 bases between the two ends. The germline V gene encodes CDR1 MGHDK and CDR2 SYGVNS. The CDR3 nucleotides read TGTGCCAGCAGTGAATCGCGGGAGGATGAAAAACTGTTTTTT. It specifies CASSESREDEKLFF.

V gene TRBV18 combines with J gene TRBJ1-4; D uncertain. V lost 1 base and J lost 2, with 2 bases in between. The CDR3 totals 13 residues. Germline V CDR1 and CDR2: KGHSH, LQKENI. The CDR3 DNA is TGTGCCAGCTCACCACGGACTAATGAAAAACTGTTTTTT. Translated, it gives CASSPRTNEKLFF. Drawing the rest from reference TRBV18 and TRBJ1-4, the complete variable domain is NAGVMQNPRHLVRRRGQEARLRCSPMKGHSHVYWYRQLPEEGLKFMVYLQKENIIDESGMPKERFSAEFPKEGPSILRIQQVVRGDSAAYFCASSPRTNEKLFFGSGTQLSVL.

This chain connects TRBV9 to TRBJ1-5; D uncertain. V lost 4 bases to trimming and J lost 6 bases, with 17 bases between them. Germline CDR1 reads SGDLS; CDR2 reads YYNGEE. The length of the CDR3 is 15 residues. The CDR3 sequence: CASSSSGGSRQPQHF. The CDR3 DNA is TGTGCCAGCAGCTCCAGTGGAGGGTCTCGTCAGCCCCAGCATTTT.

The chain couples TRBV2 to TRBJ1-2; D remains ambiguous. The germline V gene encodes CDR1 SNHLY and CDR2 FYNNEI. The length of the CDR3 is 18 residues. Between the trimmed V and J ends, which lost 1 base and 8 bases, there was a span of 26 bases. For the CDR3, the DNA is TGTGCCAGCAGTGAAGATGAAATACCTTTTTTCTCAGAAAGGGGCTACACCTTC. Amino acids: CASSEDEIPFFSERGYTF.

This clone was observed a single time. The chain uses TRBV7-8 and TRBJ2-3; D possibly uses TRBD1 or TRBD2 (6 bases each). Per the germline V gene, CDR1 is SGHVS and CDR2 is FQNEAQ. The germline V and J ends were trimmed by 0 bases and 1 base, with 11 bases remaining between them. This CDR3 is 16 amino acids long. The CDR3, as DNA: TGTGCCAGCAGCTTAGCGGGAAGGGGGGGCACAGATACGCAGTATTTT. Translating it yields CASSLAGRGGTDTQYF.